The entry that follows covers one T cell receptor (beta chain) sequence. Its specificity is unknown. The germline gene is not matched at one end of the junction; a read error may be the cause. Recently diagnosed hyperthyroidism of less than 2 months' duration affected patients aged 18 to 65. The diagnoses drew upon clinical symptoms, serum thyroxine and TRAb, thyroid ultrasound and orbital computed tomography. What was amplified from RNA transcripts were TCR beta CDR3 regions. HTBI primers were the set used in a first-round RT-PCR of the TCR CDR3. TCRdb redid the calling of the multiplex PCR reads with MiXCR, one entry per CDR3 protein. The data show 600,000 or so distinct CDR3 sequences, roughly 50% seen once. In germline, CDR1 is SGHRS, CDR2 YFSETQ. The CDR3 has 14 amino acids. These data originate in a study of T cells in Graves' hyperthyroidism and ophthalmopathy. Study-wide results and limits: Ophthalmopathy could be told apart from stable hyperthyroidism with a 13 V-J model. In blood, most of the thyroid clonotypes expanded above 0.001 were also present.

The sequenced sample consisted of peripheral blood or thyroid tissue (not recorded which). This chain links TRBV5-1 with TRBJ1-1; TRBD1 is a possible D gene (5 bases). This receptor was obtained from a woman aged 18-35 years with Graves' hyperthyroidism. The CDR3 protein is CVSSLAGLAIEAFF. DNA of the CDR3: TGCGTCAGCAGCTTGGCAGGGCTGGCGATTGAAGCTTTCTTT.